What follows describes a single T cell receptor (beta chain). CDR1 MDHEN and CDR2 SYDVKM come from the germline V gene. The J segment lost 2 bases and the V segment lost 5 bases, leaving 4 bases of the junction unmatched. The CDR3 contains 14 residues. Method: immunoSEQ multiplex PCR; TCRdb's copy keeps in-frame clones and lacks some. The table lists approximately 34,000 clones, 90% of them singletons. The source of the sample is a study of T cell changes during pregnancy in multiple sclerosis. The receptor's source is a female donor with multiple sclerosis, enrolled in a pregnancy study. V and J are TRBV28 and TRBJ2-5; 8 bases match TRBD1. This specimen was CD8+ T cells from peripheral blood mononuclear cells, taken before pregnancy. The CDR3 DNA reads TGTGCCAGCAGTCCCACAGGGGGACAAGAGACCCAGTACTTC. Translated: CASSPTGGQETQYF.